This is a list of T cell receptor beta chains from one sample in a study of cytomegalovirus exposure and HLA in healthy donors. The data were produced by immunoSEQ multiplex PCR, yet TCRdb's version contains in-frame clones alone and is incomplete. The sample holds roughly 120,000 clones, around 78% seen once. The sequenced material came from PBMCs. The receptors stem from a man in his fifties in good health and CMV-seronegative. Each CDR3 is given with its conserved first and last residue. The D gene is left open where the match is weak. For some rows the clone size is stated as once, few or many, or as a class when expanded; others skip it.

v_call: TRBV6-5
d_call: NA
j_call: TRBJ1-4
clone_size: NA
cdr3_aa: CASSLSGTTNEKLFF
cdr3_nt: TGTGCCAGCAGCCTATCAGGGACAACTAATGAAAAACTGTTTTTT

v_call: TRBV19
d_call: TRBD2
j_call: TRBJ2-3
clone_size: NA
cdr3_aa: CASSTQAGRSTDTQYF
cdr3_nt: TGTGCCAGTAGTACGCAAGCGGGGAGGAGCACAGATACGCAGTATTTT

v_call: TRBV6-1
d_call: TRBD1
j_call: TRBJ1-2
clone_size: once
cdr3_aa: CASSKDRDVYTF
cdr3_nt: TGTGCCAGCAGTAAAGACAGGGATGTCTACACCTTC

v_call: TRBV10-3
d_call: NA
j_call: TRBJ1-1
clone_size: few
cdr3_aa: CAISGADTEAFF
cdr3_nt: TGTGCCATCAGTGGGGCTGACACTGAAGCTTTCTTT

v_call: TRBV6-1
d_call: TRBD1
j_call: TRBJ1-6
clone_size: NA
cdr3_aa: CASGRQGEYNSPLHF
cdr3_nt: TGTGCCAGCGGAAGACAGGGAGAATATAATTCACCCCTCCACTTT

v_call: TRBV2
d_call: TRBD1
j_call: TRBJ2-1
clone_size: few
cdr3_aa: CASSPMTGGLLEQFF
cdr3_nt: TGTGCCAGCAGTCCGATGACAGGGGGCTTATTGGAGCAGTTCTTC

v_call: TRBV9
d_call: NA
j_call: TRBJ2-1
clone_size: NA
cdr3_aa: CASSVLEGGSYNEQFF
cdr3_nt: TGTGCCAGCAGCGTATTAGAAGGCGGCTCCTACAATGAGCAGTTCTTC

v_call: TRBV6-5
d_call: NA
j_call: TRBJ1-1
clone_size: NA
cdr3_aa: CASSYEQKNTEAFF
cdr3_nt: TGTGCCAGCAGTTACGAACAGAAGAACACTGAAGCTTTCTTT

v_call: TRBV28
d_call: TRBD1
j_call: TRBJ2-1
clone_size: NA
cdr3_aa: CASSSGTGLVLGQFF
cdr3_nt: TGTGCCAGCAGTTCTGGGACAGGGTTAGTTCTAGGGCAGTTCTTC

v_call: TRBV28
d_call: TRBD1
j_call: TRBJ1-2
clone_size: once
cdr3_aa: CASSFEQGAQIYGYTF
cdr3_nt: TGTGCCAGCAGTTTCGAACAGGGGGCTCAAATCTATGGCTACACCTTC

v_call: TRBV11-3
d_call: TRBD1
j_call: TRBJ2-2
clone_size: few
cdr3_aa: CASSSGQGLTGELFF
cdr3_nt: TGTGCCAGCAGCTCGGGACAGGGATTGACCGGGGAGCTGTTTTTT

v_call: TRBV15
d_call: NA
j_call: TRBJ1-4
clone_size: NA
cdr3_aa: CATSRDGGQSNEKLFF
cdr3_nt: TGTGCCACCAGCAGAGATGGAGGACAGTCTAATGAAAAACTGTTTTTT

v_call: TRBV2
d_call: NA
j_call: TRBJ1-1
clone_size: NA
cdr3_aa: CASGRGNTEAFF
cdr3_nt: TGTGCCAGCGGTAGGGGGAACACTGAAGCTTTCTTT

v_call: TRBV7-2
d_call: NA
j_call: TRBJ2-7
clone_size: NA
cdr3_aa: CASSPPRGYEQYF
cdr3_nt: TGTGCCAGCAGCCCTCCGCGAGGTTACGAACAGTACTTC

v_call: TRBV4-2
d_call: TRBD2
j_call: TRBJ2-3
clone_size: NA
cdr3_aa: CASSQARTSGGLTDTQYF
cdr3_nt: TGTGCCAGCAGCCAGGCTCGGACTAGCGGGGGCCTCACAGATACGCAGTATTTT

v_call: TRBV7-9
d_call: NA
j_call: TRBJ2-5
clone_size: NA
cdr3_aa: CSSSAGESQQETQYF
cdr3_nt: TGTTCCAGCAGCGCGGGCGAAAGCCAACAAGAGACCCAGTACTTC

v_call: TRBV15
d_call: NA
j_call: TRBJ2-3
clone_size: NA
cdr3_aa: CATSRDLGGGKDTQYF
cdr3_nt: TGTGCCACCAGCAGAGATCTAGGGGGGGGGAAAGATACGCAGTATTTT

v_call: TRBV29-1
d_call: NA
j_call: TRBJ1-6
clone_size: NA
cdr3_aa: CSVAAGSYNSPLHF
cdr3_nt: TGCAGCGTTGCGGCAGGCTCCTATAATTCACCCCTCCACTTT

v_call: TRBV7-2
d_call: NA
j_call: TRBJ2-1
clone_size: NA
cdr3_aa: CASSLGWPGAYNEQFF
cdr3_nt: TGTGCCAGCAGCTTAGGGTGGCCAGGGGCCTACAATGAGCAGTTCTTC

v_call: TRBV19
d_call: NA
j_call: TRBJ1-5
clone_size: NA
cdr3_aa: CASSGGEGQPQHF
cdr3_nt: TGTGCCAGTTCGGGGGGAGAGGGACAGCCCCAGCATTTT

v_call: TRBV29-1
d_call: TRBD1
j_call: TRBJ2-7
clone_size: NA
cdr3_aa: CSVGRTGDRIEQYF
cdr3_nt: TGCAGCGTGGGGAGGACAGGGGACAGGATCGAGCAGTACTTC

v_call: TRBV5-1
d_call: NA
j_call: TRBJ1-2
clone_size: NA
cdr3_aa: CAHPRGLYYGYTF
cdr3_nt: TGCGCACACCCCAGGGGCCTTTACTATGGCTACACCTTC

v_call: TRBV4-1
d_call: TRBD2
j_call: TRBJ2-1
clone_size: NA
cdr3_aa: CASSQDVGGGHSYNEQFF
cdr3_nt: TGCGCCAGCAGCCAAGATGTCGGGGGGGGCCATTCCTACAATGAGCAGTTCTTC

v_call: TRBV10-1
d_call: NA
j_call: TRBJ2-1
clone_size: NA
cdr3_aa: CASSEQGGSYNEQFF
cdr3_nt: TGCGCCAGCAGTGAGCAGGGGGGCTCCTACAATGAGCAGTTCTTC

v_call: TRBV7-9
d_call: TRBD1
j_call: TRBJ1-2
clone_size: few
cdr3_aa: CASRYRGQGNYGYTF
cdr3_nt: TGTGCCAGCAGGTACAGGGGACAGGGGAACTATGGCTACACCTTC

v_call: TRBV2
d_call: NA
j_call: TRBJ1-3
clone_size: NA
cdr3_aa: CASSTQALSGNTIYF
cdr3_nt: TGTGCCAGCAGTACCCAGGCTCTTTCTGGAAACACCATATATTTT

v_call: TRBV9
d_call: NA
j_call: TRBJ1-4
clone_size: NA
cdr3_aa: CASSVGPAGGEKLFF
cdr3_nt: TGTGCCAGCAGCGTAGGTCCGGCGGGGGGTGAAAAACTGTTTTTT

v_call: TRBV6-1
d_call: TRBD1
j_call: TRBJ1-1
clone_size: NA
cdr3_aa: CASSTGTGGVTEAFF
cdr3_nt: TGTGCCAGCAGTACCGGGACAGGGGGAGTTACTGAAGCTTTCTTT

v_call: TRBV5-5
d_call: TRBD1
j_call: TRBJ2-1
clone_size: NA
cdr3_aa: CASSPKSGTGPYNEQFF
cdr3_nt: TGTGCCAGCAGCCCTAAATCCGGGACAGGGCCCTACAATGAGCAGTTCTTC

v_call: TRBV7-9
d_call: TRBD1
j_call: TRBJ1-6
clone_size: NA
cdr3_aa: CASSLASGGVSPLHF
cdr3_nt: TGTGCCAGCAGCTTAGCGTCAGGGGGCGTTTCACCCCTCCACTTT

v_call: TRBV5-1
d_call: TRBD1
j_call: TRBJ1-1
clone_size: NA
cdr3_aa: CASGDRQGRSTEAFF
cdr3_nt: TGCGCCAGCGGAGACCGACAGGGAAGAAGTACTGAAGCTTTCTTT

v_call: TRBV7-3
d_call: NA
j_call: TRBJ2-1
clone_size: few
cdr3_aa: CASMGSGVGNEQFF
cdr3_nt: TGTGCCAGCATGGGCAGTGGTGTAGGAAATGAGCAGTTCTTC

v_call: TRBV6-1
d_call: NA
j_call: TRBJ1-4
clone_size: NA
cdr3_aa: CASKDSYNEKLFF
cdr3_nt: TGTGCCAGCAAGGACAGTTATAATGAAAAACTGTTTTTT

v_call: TRBV5-1
d_call: NA
j_call: TRBJ1-2
clone_size: NA
cdr3_aa: CASSRDGEGYTF
cdr3_nt: TGCGCCAGCAGCCGCGATGGGGAGGGCTACACCTTC

v_call: TRBV28
d_call: NA
j_call: TRBJ1-1
clone_size: NA
cdr3_aa: CASREGIRAAFF
cdr3_nt: TGTGCCAGCAGGGAGGGTATACGAGCAGCTTTCTTT

v_call: TRBV11-2
d_call: NA
j_call: TRBJ1-5
clone_size: NA
cdr3_aa: CASSLGGERNQPQHF
cdr3_nt: TGTGCCAGCAGCTTGGGAGGGGAACGCAATCAGCCCCAGCATTTT

v_call: TRBV6-6
d_call: NA
j_call: TRBJ2-1
clone_size: NA
cdr3_aa: CASTPGGGWEQFF
cdr3_nt: TGTGCCAGCACACCCGGCGGGGGCTGGGAGCAGTTCTTC

v_call: TRBV11-2
d_call: TRBD2
j_call: TRBJ2-3
clone_size: NA
cdr3_aa: CASSWVGGEGTDTQYF
cdr3_nt: TGTGCCAGCAGCTGGGTCGGGGGGGAGGGGACAGATACGCAGTATTTT

v_call: TRBV10-3
d_call: NA
j_call: TRBJ1-5
clone_size: NA
cdr3_aa: CAISETDNEFQPQHF
cdr3_nt: TGTGCCATCAGTGAGACGGACAATGAGTTTCAGCCCCAGCATTTT

v_call: TRBV7-2
d_call: TRBD1
j_call: TRBJ2-7
clone_size: NA
cdr3_aa: CASSRRDRVYEQYF
cdr3_nt: TGTGCCAGCAGCCGCCGGGACAGAGTCTACGAGCAGTACTTC

v_call: TRBV5-6
d_call: NA
j_call: TRBJ1-1
clone_size: NA
cdr3_aa: CASSLVAQNTEAFF
cdr3_nt: TGTGCCAGCAGCTTGGTAGCACAGAACACTGAAGCTTTCTTT

v_call: TRBV9
d_call: TRBD1
j_call: TRBJ2-2
clone_size: NA
cdr3_aa: CASSVALWDRNTGELFF
cdr3_nt: TGTGCCAGCAGCGTAGCTCTCTGGGACAGAAACACCGGGGAGCTGTTTTTT

v_call: TRBV7-6
d_call: NA
j_call: TRBJ2-2
clone_size: NA
cdr3_aa: CASSLAELVTGELFF
cdr3_nt: TGTGCCAGCAGCTTAGCGGAGTTGGTGACCGGGGAGCTGTTTTTT

v_call: TRBV29-1
d_call: TRBD1
j_call: TRBJ1-2
clone_size: NA
cdr3_aa: CSVQGQGENYGYTF
cdr3_nt: TGCAGCGTACAAGGACAGGGGGAAAACTATGGCTACACCTTC

v_call: TRBV20-1
d_call: NA
j_call: TRBJ2-7
clone_size: few
cdr3_aa: CSARDPLGQYF
cdr3_nt: TGCAGTGCTAGAGATCCCCTCGGGCAGTACTTC

v_call: TRBV5-1
d_call: TRBD2
j_call: TRBJ2-5
clone_size: few
cdr3_aa: CASTPRTSGGAETQYF
cdr3_nt: TGCGCCAGCACCCCCAGGACTAGCGGGGGGGCGGAGACCCAGTACTTC

v_call: TRBV5-1
d_call: TRBD1
j_call: TRBJ1-2
clone_size: NA
cdr3_aa: CASSSTSGGDGYTF
cdr3_nt: TGCGCCAGCAGCTCCACTTCAGGGGGTGATGGCTACACCTTC

v_call: TRBV4-3
d_call: NA
j_call: TRBJ1-3
clone_size: NA
cdr3_aa: CASSQDATTGNTIYF
cdr3_nt: TGCGCCAGCAGCCAAGATGCAACAACTGGAAACACCATATATTTT

v_call: TRBV6-5
d_call: NA
j_call: TRBJ1-5
clone_size: few
cdr3_aa: CASSPTGNQRVQHF
cdr3_nt: TGTGCCAGCAGCCCGACAGGTAATCAGAGGGTCCAGCATTTT